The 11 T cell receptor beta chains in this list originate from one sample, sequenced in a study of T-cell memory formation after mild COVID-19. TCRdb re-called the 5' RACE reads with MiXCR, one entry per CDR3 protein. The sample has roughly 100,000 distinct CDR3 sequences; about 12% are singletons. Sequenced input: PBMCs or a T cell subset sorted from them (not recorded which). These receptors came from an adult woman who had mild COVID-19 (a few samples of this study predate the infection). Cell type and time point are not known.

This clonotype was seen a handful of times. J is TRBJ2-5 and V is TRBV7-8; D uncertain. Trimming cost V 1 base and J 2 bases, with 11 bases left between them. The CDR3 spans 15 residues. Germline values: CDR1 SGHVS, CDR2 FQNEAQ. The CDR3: CASSLDLAPQETQYF. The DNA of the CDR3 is TGTGCCAGCAGCTTAGATTTAGCACCTCAAGAGACCCAGTACTTC.

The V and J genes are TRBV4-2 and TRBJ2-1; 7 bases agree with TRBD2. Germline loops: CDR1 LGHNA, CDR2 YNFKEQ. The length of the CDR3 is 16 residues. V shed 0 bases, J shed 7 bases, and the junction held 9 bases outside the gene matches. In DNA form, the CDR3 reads TGTGCCAGCAGCCAAGAACTGCGGGAGTCTAGGAATGAGCAGTTCTTC. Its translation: CASSQELRESRNEQFF.

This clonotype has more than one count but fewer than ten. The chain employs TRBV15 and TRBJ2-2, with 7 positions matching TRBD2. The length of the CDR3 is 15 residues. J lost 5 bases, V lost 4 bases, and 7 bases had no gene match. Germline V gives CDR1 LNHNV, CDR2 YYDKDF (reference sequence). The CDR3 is CATSTGIAGTGELFF. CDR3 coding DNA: TGTGCCACCAGCACTGGTATAGCGGGTACCGGGGAGCTGTTTTTT.

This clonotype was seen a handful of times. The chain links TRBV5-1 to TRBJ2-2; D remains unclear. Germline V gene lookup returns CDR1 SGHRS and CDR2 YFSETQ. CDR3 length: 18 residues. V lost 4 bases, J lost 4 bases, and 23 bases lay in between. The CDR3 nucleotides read TGCGCCAGCAGCACCCCATCGGACGCCGGCCTTCTCACCGGGGAGCTGTTTTTT. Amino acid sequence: CASSTPSDAGLLTGELFF.

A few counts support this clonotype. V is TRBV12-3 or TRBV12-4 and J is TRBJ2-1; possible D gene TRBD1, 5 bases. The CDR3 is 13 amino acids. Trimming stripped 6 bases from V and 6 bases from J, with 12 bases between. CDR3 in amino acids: CASSDGQTNEQFF. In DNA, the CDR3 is TGTGCCAGCAGCGATGGACAAACCAATGAGCAGTTCTTC.

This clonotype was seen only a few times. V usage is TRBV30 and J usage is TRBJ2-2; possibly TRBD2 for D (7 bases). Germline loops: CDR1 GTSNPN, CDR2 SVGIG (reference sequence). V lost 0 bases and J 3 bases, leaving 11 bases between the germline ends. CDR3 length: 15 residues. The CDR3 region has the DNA TGTGCCTGGAGTGTACGGGGGGCCCACACCGGGGAGCTGTTTTTT. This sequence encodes CAWSVRGAHTGELFF.

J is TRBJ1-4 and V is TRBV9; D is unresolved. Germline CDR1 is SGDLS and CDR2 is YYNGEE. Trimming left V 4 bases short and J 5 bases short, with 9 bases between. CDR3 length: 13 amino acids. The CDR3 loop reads CASSIGGNEKLFF. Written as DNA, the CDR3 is TGTGCCAGCAGCATCGGTGGGAATGAAAAACTGTTTTTT. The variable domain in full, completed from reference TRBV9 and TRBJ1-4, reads DSGVTQTPKHLITATGQRVTLRCSPRSGDLSVYWYQQSLDQGLQFLIQYYNGEERAKGNILERFSAQQFPDLHSELNLSSLELGDSALYFCASSIGGNEKLFFGSGTQLSVL.

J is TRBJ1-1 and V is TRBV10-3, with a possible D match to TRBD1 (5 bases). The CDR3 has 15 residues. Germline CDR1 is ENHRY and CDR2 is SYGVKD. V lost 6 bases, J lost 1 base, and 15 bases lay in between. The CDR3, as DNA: TGTGCCATCAGGCGGGACGGCGCCCCGAACACTGAAGCTTTCTTT. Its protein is CAIRRDGAPNTEAFF.

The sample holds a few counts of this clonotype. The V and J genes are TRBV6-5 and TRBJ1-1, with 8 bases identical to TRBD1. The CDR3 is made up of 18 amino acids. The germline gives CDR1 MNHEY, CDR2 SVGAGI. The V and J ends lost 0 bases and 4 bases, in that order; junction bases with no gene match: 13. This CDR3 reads CASSYSMQGASVGTEAFF. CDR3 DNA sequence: TGTGCCAGCAGTTACTCGATGCAGGGGGCGTCGGTGGGCACTGAAGCTTTCTTT.

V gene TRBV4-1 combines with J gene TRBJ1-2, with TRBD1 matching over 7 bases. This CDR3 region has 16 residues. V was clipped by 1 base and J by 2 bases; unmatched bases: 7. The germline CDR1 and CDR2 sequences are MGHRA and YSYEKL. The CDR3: CASSQVTGTVNYGYTF. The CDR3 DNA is TGCGCCAGCAGCCAAGTGACCGGGACAGTGAACTATGGCTACACCTTC.

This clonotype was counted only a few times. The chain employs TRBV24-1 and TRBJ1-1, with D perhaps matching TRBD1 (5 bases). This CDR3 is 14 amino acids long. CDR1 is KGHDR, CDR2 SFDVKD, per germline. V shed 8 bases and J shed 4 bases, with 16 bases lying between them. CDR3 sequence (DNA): TGTGCCACCACCACCGCCGGGGGAGGCACTGAAGCTTTCTTT. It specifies CATTTAGGGTEAFF.